This T cell receptor (beta chain) was profiled in a study of cytomegalovirus exposure and HLA in healthy donors listed by TCRdb under 2017. A note on the overall study: An earlier analysis of approximately 640 of the donors reported more than 250 Gb of sequence data and 100 million to 130 million unique TCR beta sequences from 150 million to 200 million T cells. In an earlier analysis of several hundred of the donors, high-throughput TCR beta sequencing was used to judge whether each TCR beta V gene segment behaved as functional or pseudogenic. The study aimed to test whether cataloging public T cell receptors could reveal signatures of past pathogen exposure. On average, 235,054 unique TCR beta nucleotide sequences were sequenced per donor among some 430 genotyped donors of the cohort, with roughly 20% of those sequences being non-productive. The number of typed donors differed by locus: about 620-630 for A, B, C, DRB1 and DQB1; approximately 530 for DQA1; roughly 600 for DPA1; and around 490 for DPB1. Every discovery cohort repertoire had been produced on one sequencing platform. A later genetic analysis used genome-wide SNP genotypes for about 60% of the roughly 670 donors, treating that subset as a discovery cohort. An early release covering roughly 640 HLA-typed donors comprised approximately 290 gigabases of sequencing data and tens of millions of unique TCR sequences. Both class I and class II loci were covered by HLA typing, at four-digit resolution. High-throughput TCR immunosequencing, statistical association of individual TCRs with disease status, and machine learning were combined to predict cytomegalovirus infection status. The study profiled the T cell repertoires of around 700 subjects by immunosequencing and related them to cytomegalovirus serostatus. Donor age, sex, ethnicity and CMV serostatus were collected together with the repertoire data. In the later analysis, no new phenotypic data were used to find candidate immune exposures; instead, reliance was placed on TCR beta sequences and their occurrence across donors. A later analysis re-examined previously published TCR beta repertoires from several hundred donors and added high-resolution HLA genotyping to investigate patterns of TCR occurrence. Four or five DR-DQ haplotypes were treated as single units for association and clustering because of strong linkage in the cohort. A separate validation cohort of 100 to 150 different subjects was used in addition to the approximately 700-subject first cohort. Of the 350 to 450 genotyped donors, approximately 80% fell in the genetic ancestry cluster associated with self-reported Caucasian donors. Study-level results and caveats: For the cohort, immune exposure information was limited to CMV serostatus. Because counts were too low, more than 15 rarely observed V segments, including chromosome 9 orphons, were excluded from the earlier analysis of several hundred of the donors. Compared with equally common non-associated chains, HLA-associated TCR beta chains in a later analysis were more clonally expanded and had lower generation probabilities. A cluster of highly shared sequence variants was judged likely to represent a technical artifact of the sequencing pipeline. In a later analysis, TCR association rates were found to vary across HLA loci, with the most associated TCRs seen for DRB1 alleles and the fewest for HLA-C alleles. Most CMV-associated TCR beta chains appeared to be HLA-restricted in a later analysis, and the HLA associations seemed to be driven largely by CMV exposure. The presence/absence analyses assumed that sequencing depth was roughly uniform across donors, and that assumption may not be true. Strong co-occurrence of HLA alleles, especially DR and DQ, made assigning TCR associations to individual alleles difficult. In a later genetic analysis, fewer N-insertions in productive TCRs were reported among donors in an Asian-associated ancestry cluster than the roughly 710-donor mean. Most TCR sequences were observed very rarely across donors, whereas some public TCRs were present in many individuals. Some IMGT-functional V segments, including TRBV6-2 and TRBV6-3, could not be distinguished by the 87-base-pair reads and were therefore excluded. A further reported finding was that TCR beta sequences accurately predicted the HLA-A and HLA-B alleles for most subjects in the first cohort. Correlated functional status among segregating V segments might be attributable to linkage disequilibrium, but an unknown experimental factor could not be ruled out. The authors suggested that the approach could potentially be generalized to other disease states and immunological phenotypes. An association between a missense DCLRE1C variant and V-gene and J-gene trimming of TCR beta chains was found in a later genetic analysis and replicated in an independent cohort. Broadly in line with IMGT annotations, most TCR beta V segments showed up in productive rearrangements about 87% or about 30% of the time in an earlier analysis of 450 to 600 of the donors. In the study, around 150 TCR beta chains were listed as associated with cytomegalovirus. Several of the top co-occurrence clusters appeared to be linked to parvovirus B19, influenza, CMV and Epstein-Barr virus, according to a later analysis. At a false discovery rate of 0.05, a later analysis linked under 20,000 TCR beta sequences to specific HLA alleles. Three of the identified cytomegalovirus-associated TCR beta chains were confirmed in vitro to be specific for cytomegalovirus antigens. Only TCR beta chains were sequenced in this cohort, and the absence of alpha or paired-chain data limited detectable features. Because HLA typing was missing for some donors at each locus, association tests included only the typed subset. In both the original and validation cohorts, the classifier was reported to diagnose cytomegalovirus status with high specificity and sensitivity.

The library was generated by the immunoSEQ multiplex PCR assay. A mixture of 60 forward primers for TCR Vbeta segments and 13 reverse primers for TCR Jbeta segments was used in the multiplex PCR. Amplification of the CDR3 region of rearranged TCR beta genes was performed with a multiplex PCR assay on genomic DNA. Amplified TCR beta libraries were sequenced as 87-base-pair reads on the Illumina HiSeq System. Concerning the study's data processing: In a later analysis, some 80 million unique TCR beta chains were counted across the 650 to 750 repertoires, and around 10 million of these chains were shared by at least two donors. To remove PCR and sequencing errors, raw reads were error-corrected and collapsed into unique sequences using a nearest-neighbor algorithm that merged closely related sequences. Alignment of CDR3 sequences to IMGT reference sequences was used to assign V, D and J gene segments. For a sequence to be retained, at least a six-nucleotide match to both a V gene segment and a J gene segment was required. A rearrangement counted as productive if the CDR3 had no stop codons and remained in frame with V and J, and every other rearrangement counted as non-productive. Following IMGT convention, CDR3 was defined as the stretch from the second conserved V-encoded cysteine up to the conserved J-encoded phenylalanine. The earlier analysis of fewer than 750 of the donors excluded sequences that lacked an unambiguous match to a single V gene segment. An earlier analysis of several hundred of the donors called V segments functional above 56.7% productive rearrangements and segregating when the between-donor standard deviation exceeded 5%. A statistical classification framework was built to diagnose cytomegalovirus status from the catalog of TCR beta chain sequences. In a later analysis, TCR nucleotide sequences were compared against IMGT/GENE-DB human TR gene sequences so that V and J genes could be assigned. Using the TCRdist pipeline, a later analysis assigned CDR3 sequences along with most-parsimonious VDJ recombination scenarios. In a later analysis, each TCR beta chain was defined by its CDR3 amino acid sequence together with its V-gene family, and reads without a unique V-gene family were excluded. In a later analysis, 500 to 650 highly shared, low-generation-probability nucleotide sequences were removed to address suspected cross-contamination and a sequencing artifact. In a later analysis, a clonal expansion index for each public chain was calculated from normalized within-repertoire ranks of inferred template counts. A later analysis computed generation probabilities with a VDJ recombination model fitted to out-of-frame rearrangements, and checked the results against IGoR. Hypergeometric tests were used in a later analysis to score TCR-TCR, TCR-HLA and TCR-CMV co-occurrence, with a repertoire-size bias correction applied to the TCR pairs. False discovery rates were estimated in a later analysis by permuting HLA or CMV assignments 20 times. A later analysis grouped co-occurring TCRs with DBSCAN, adding TCRdist sequence similarity when clustering within HLA-allele-positive subsets. Repertoires with fewer than 30,000 or more than 120,000 public chains, plus five repertoires with anomalous nucleotide sharing, were excluded from co-occurrence clustering. TCRdb carries this immuneACCESS record with in-frame sequences only. Its versions omit some clonotypes, under half of them owing to an unresolved V gene in the studies checked, with the rest unexplained. The DNA was the basis for D and trimming; V, J and clone size are from that table. Present in this sample are about 120,000 clones, 65% to 75% of which were seen just once. The ten top clones hold 11% of the sample.

Notes on this clone: Its antigen is not yet known. Base qualities are not provided; no much larger clone lies one nucleotide away.

The cohort comprised 710 or so healthy bone marrow donors. Cohort members were all nominally healthy when sampled, although unrecorded immune exposures were likely present. The donor was CMV seropositive and was included in the group of 250 to 350 seropositive cohort members. Each donor provided a peripheral blood sample, and peripheral blood mononuclear cells were used for TCR beta sequencing. The Qiagen DNeasy Blood Extraction Kit was used to extract genomic DNA from the blood cell samples. The CDR3, from cysteine to phenylalanine, totals 18 residues. Here the CDR3 DNA is all that survives: 54 bases in frame from base 1. Trimmed from V: 1 base; trimmed from J: 3 bases; junction bases lacking a gene match: 9. The germline V gene (reference sequence) sets CDR1 to LNHDA and CDR2 to SQIVND.

The chain is made from TRBV19 and TRBJ2-5; 12 middle bases align to TRBD1. The TCR originated in a woman aged 45 to 65 in good health and CMV-seropositive. The sequencing sample was made of PBMCs. CDR3 region: CASSIGWGQGAMEETQYF. The nucleotides read TGTGCCAGTAGTATAGGATGGGGACAGGGGGCGATGGAAGAGACCCAGTACTTC.